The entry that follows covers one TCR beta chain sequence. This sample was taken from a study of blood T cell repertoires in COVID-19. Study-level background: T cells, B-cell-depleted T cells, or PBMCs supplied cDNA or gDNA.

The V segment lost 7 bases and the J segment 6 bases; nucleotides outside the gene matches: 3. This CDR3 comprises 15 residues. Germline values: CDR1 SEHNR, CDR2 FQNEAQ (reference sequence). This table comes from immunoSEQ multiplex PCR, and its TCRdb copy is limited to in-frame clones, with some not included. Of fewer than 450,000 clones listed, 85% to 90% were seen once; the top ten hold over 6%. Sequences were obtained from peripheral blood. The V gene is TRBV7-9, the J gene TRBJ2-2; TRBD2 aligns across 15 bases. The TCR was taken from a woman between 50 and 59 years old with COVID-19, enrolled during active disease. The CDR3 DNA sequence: TGTGCCAGCAACGGACTAGCGGGAGGGTCCGGGGAGCTGTTTTTT. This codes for CASNGLAGGSGELFF. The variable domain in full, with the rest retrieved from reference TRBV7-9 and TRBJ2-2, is DTGVSQNPRHKITKRGQNVTFRCDPISEHNRLYWYRQTLGQGPEFLTYFQNEAQLEKSRLLSDRFSAERPKGSFSTLEIQRTEQGDSAMYLCASNGLAGGSGELFFGEGSRLTVL.